This is a list of T cell receptor beta chains from one sample in a study of blood T cell repertoires in COVID-19. Only in-frame clones appear in the TCRdb table, and some are missing; sequencing was by immunoSEQ multiplex PCR. The sample has approximately 260,000 clones; 75% to 90% are singletons. Source material: peripheral blood. Receptor source: a woman in her thirties or forties with acute or convalescent COVID-19. Each CDR3 is given with its conserved first and last residue. D genes are given only for firm matches. Size is stated for part of the rows, as once, few or many counts, or as a class when the clone is expanded.

j_call	v_call	clone_size	d_call	cdr3_length	cdr3_nt	cdr3_aa
TRBJ1-1	TRBV25-1	NA	NA	14	TGTGCCAGCAGTATAGACACCGTGAACACTGAAGCTTTCTTT	CASSIDTVNTEAFF
TRBJ1-2	TRBV23-1	NA	TRBD1	16	TGCGCCAGCAGGCCGAAAACCAGGGGGCTGTACTATGGCTACACCTTC	CASRPKTRGLYYGYTF
TRBJ2-5	TRBV11-2	NA	TRBD2	13	TGTGCCAGCAGCAGGACTAGCGGGGAGACCCAGTACTTC	CASSRTSGETQYF
TRBJ1-2	TRBV19	NA	TRBD1	15	TGTGCCAGTAGTATGATGCTGGGGACAGACTATGGCTACACCTTC	CASSMMLGTDYGYTF
TRBJ1-1	TRBV5-6	NA	NA	14	TGTGCCAGCAGCTTGGCAGGGGATGGGACTGAAGCTTTCTTT	CASSLAGDGTEAFF
TRBJ1-4	TRBV19	NA	TRBD1	13	TGTGCCAGTAAGGGACAGGGGAATGAAAAACTGTTTTTT	CASKGQGNEKLFF
TRBJ1-3	TRBV7-8	NA	NA	16	TGTGCCAGCAGCTTTAGGGGTCAGGACACTGGAAACACCATATATTTT	CASSFRGQDTGNTIYF
TRBJ2-2	TRBV30	NA	NA	15	TGTGCCTGGAGTTTCCGGGGGGCCTCCACCGGGGAGCTGTTTTTT	CAWSFRGASTGELFF
TRBJ1-4	TRBV30	NA	NA	15	TGTGCCTGGAGTGTACCAGGTGCCCCAAATGAAAAACTGTTTTTT	CAWSVPGAPNEKLFF
TRBJ2-1	TRBV30	NA	TRBD1	15	TGTGCCTGGAGTGCCGGGACAGGGGGCCACAATGAGCAGTTCTTC	CAWSAGTGGHNEQFF
TRBJ1-4	TRBV10-3	NA	TRBD1	15	TGTGCCATCAGTGAAGGGGACAGCCCCTTGGGTTCTCTGTTTTTT	CAISEGDSPLGSLFF
TRBJ1-5	TRBV7-6	NA	NA	16	TGTGCCAGCAGCTTAGGTGACGGCGGGCGCAATCAGCCCCAGCATTTT	CASSLGDGGRNQPQHF
TRBJ2-1	TRBV6-5	NA	NA	12	TGTGCCAGCACCACGGGAGTGACAGTGGCGTTCTTC	CASTTGVTVAFF
TRBJ1-1	TRBV29-1	NA	NA	12	TGCAGCGGTCATCAGGCTACCAGTGAAGCTTTCTTT	CSGHQATSEAFF
TRBJ1-6	TRBV7-2	once	NA	15	TGTGCCAGCAGCTGGCCGACTGGCTTGAGTTCACCCCTCCACTTT	CASSWPTGLSSPLHF
TRBJ2-2	TRBV9	NA	NA	14	TGTGCCAGCAGCGCACCCACGGGCACCGGGGAGCTGTTTTTT	CASSAPTGTGELFF
TRBJ2-1	TRBV6-5	NA	NA	15	TGTGCCAGCACAACACAGGTCAGCTCCTACAATGAGCAGTTCTTC	CASTTQVSSYNEQFF
TRBJ2-1	TRBV5-4	NA	NA	15	TGTGCCAGCAGCCACTATACAAGCTCCTACAATGAGCAGTTCTTC	CASSHYTSSYNEQFF
TRBJ1-1	TRBV12-5	NA	NA	13	TGTGCTAGTTCCTATGATGAGAACACTGAAGCTTTCTTT	CASSYDENTEAFF
TRBJ2-3	TRBV9	NA	TRBD2	15	TGTGCCAGCAGCGTAGCGGGGACTAGGGCAGATACGCAGTATTTT	CASSVAGTRADTQYF
TRBJ1-2	TRBV6-1	NA	NA	13	TGTGCCAGCAGTGAGGCGGGAGGGGATGGCTACACCTTC	CASSEAGGDGYTF
TRBJ2-2	TRBV19	NA	TRBD2	17	TGTGCCAGTAGTATAGGGGGACTAGCGGGGGATTCCCGAGAGCTGTTTTTT	CASSIGGLAGDSRELFF
TRBJ1-3	TRBV10-3	NA	NA	13	TGTGCCATCGCCAGGGGAATGCGAAACACCATATATTTT	CAIARGMRNTIYF
TRBJ1-5	TRBV2	NA	NA	15	TGTGCCAGCAGTGAAGCGGTACAGAGCAATCAGCCCCAGCATTTT	CASSEAVQSNQPQHF
TRBJ1-1	TRBV30	NA	TRBD1	13	TGTGCCTGGAGCCAAGAGACAGGGCCTGAAGCTTTCTTT	CAWSQETGPEAFF
TRBJ2-1	TRBV5-1	NA	TRBD2	14	TGCGCCAGCGTGAGCGGGGGGGCCGCGGATGAGCAGTTCTTC	CASVSGGAADEQFF
TRBJ2-3	TRBV24-1	NA	TRBD1	15	TGTGCCACCAGTGATTTCGGGACAGCCACAGATACGCAGTATTTT	CATSDFGTATDTQYF
TRBJ1-1	TRBV9	NA	TRBD1	14	TGTGCCAGCAGCGGGGACAGGGAGGATACTGAAGCTTTCTTT	CASSGDREDTEAFF
TRBJ2-3	TRBV6-5	NA	TRBD2	13	TGTGCCAGCAATGCGGGGGGCAGTGATACGCAGTATTTT	CASNAGGSDTQYF
TRBJ2-3	TRBV19	NA	NA	16	TGTGCCAGTAGTAGACAGGACCTACTGGGCACAGATACGCAGTATTTT	CASSRQDLLGTDTQYF
TRBJ1-6	TRBV2	many	NA	16	TGTGCCAGCAGTGATGAACCGGGACTGCAGTATTCACCCCTCCACTTT	CASSDEPGLQYSPLHF
TRBJ2-3	TRBV19	once	TRBD1	15	TGTGCCAGTAGTATTAGGACAGGCCTCACAGATACGCAGTATTTT	CASSIRTGLTDTQYF
TRBJ1-5	TRBV10-3	few	NA	16	TGTGCCATCAGTGAGTCGAAAGGGACATCGAGTCAGCCCCAGCATTTT	CAISESKGTSSQPQHF
TRBJ2-2	TRBV13	NA	TRBD1	14	TGTGCCAGCAGCGGACAGGGCTCCACCGGGGAGCTGTTTTTT	CASSGQGSTGELFF
TRBJ1-1	TRBV9	NA	NA	14	TGTGCCAGCAGCCCTTTGGGAGGGCGTAATGAAGCTTTCTTT	CASSPLGGRNEAFF
TRBJ1-4	TRBV4-1	NA	NA	16	TGCGCCAGCAGCCAATTGGGGGCACTAACTAATGAAAAACTGTTTTTT	CASSQLGALTNEKLFF
TRBJ1-3	TRBV7-9	NA	NA	12	TGTGCCAGCAGCGTCGAGGCCGGGGCCATATATTTT	CASSVEAGAIYF
TRBJ1-2	TRBV2	NA	NA	15	TGTGCCAGCAGTGAAGACACCTCGTGGGCCTATGGCTACACCTTC	CASSEDTSWAYGYTF
TRBJ2-3	TRBV5-1	once	NA	15	TGCGCCAGCAGCTTGTGGGGCAGATCCACAGATACGCAGTATTTT	CASSLWGRSTDTQYF
TRBJ1-1	TRBV4-2	NA	NA	15	TGTGCCAGCAGCCAAGCGGCGGGCTGGAACACTGAAGCTTTCTTT	CASSQAAGWNTEAFF
TRBJ1-1	TRBV29-1	NA	NA	12	TGCAGCCATTTAAGTCGGGGCACTGAAGCTTTCTTT	CSHLSRGTEAFF
TRBJ1-5	TRBV3-1/TRBV3-2	once	NA	14	TGTGCCAGCAGCCAAGGAGGGTTGTATCAGCCCCAGCATTTT	CASSQGGLYQPQHF
TRBJ1-1	TRBV5-1	NA	TRBD1	15	TGCGCCAGCAGCCCGACAGGGGGCTCGAGGACTGAAGCTTTCTTT	CASSPTGGSRTEAFF
TRBJ1-1	TRBV5-4	NA	TRBD1	17	TGTGCCAGCAGCTCACCCTCCACCGAGACAGGGGACACTGAAGCTTTCTTT	CASSSPSTETGDTEAFF
TRBJ1-6	TRBV9	few	NA	13	TGTGCCAGCAGCGTAATGAGTGAAGAGCCCCTCCACTTT	CASSVMSEEPLHF
TRBJ1-2	TRBV7-2	few	TRBD1	16	TGTGCCAGCAGCTTAGAAGGGACAGGAAATAGCTATGGCTACACCTTC	CASSLEGTGNSYGYTF
TRBJ2-5	TRBV11-3	NA	NA	13	TGTGCCAGCAGCCCCGTTAGGAGAGAGACCCAGTACTTC	CASSPVRRETQYF